The clone carrying this T cell receptor beta chain was seen at least ten times. This sample was included in a study of blood T cell repertoires in COVID-19. The wider study: The samples span acute and convalescent COVID-19 from the United States, Italy and Spain.

Sequencing used immunoSEQ multiplex PCR; TCRdb keeps in-frame clones, though not all of them. The sample shows some 200,000 clones, roughly 86% of them seen only once. CDR1 and CDR2 (germline): SGDLS, YYNGEE. With V trimmed by 4 bases and J by 1 base, 7 bases remained unmatched. The CDR3 is 16 amino acids. The J gene is TRBJ2-2, the V gene TRBV9; 7 bases agree with TRBD2. The sample consisted of peripheral blood. This receptor was identified in a woman older than 75 in a cohort sampled during active or convalescent COVID-19. The CDR3 DNA sequence: TGTGCCAGCAGCCCAGGTGGCGGGGGGAACACCGGGGAGCTGTTTTTT. It codes for CASSPGGGGNTGELFF.